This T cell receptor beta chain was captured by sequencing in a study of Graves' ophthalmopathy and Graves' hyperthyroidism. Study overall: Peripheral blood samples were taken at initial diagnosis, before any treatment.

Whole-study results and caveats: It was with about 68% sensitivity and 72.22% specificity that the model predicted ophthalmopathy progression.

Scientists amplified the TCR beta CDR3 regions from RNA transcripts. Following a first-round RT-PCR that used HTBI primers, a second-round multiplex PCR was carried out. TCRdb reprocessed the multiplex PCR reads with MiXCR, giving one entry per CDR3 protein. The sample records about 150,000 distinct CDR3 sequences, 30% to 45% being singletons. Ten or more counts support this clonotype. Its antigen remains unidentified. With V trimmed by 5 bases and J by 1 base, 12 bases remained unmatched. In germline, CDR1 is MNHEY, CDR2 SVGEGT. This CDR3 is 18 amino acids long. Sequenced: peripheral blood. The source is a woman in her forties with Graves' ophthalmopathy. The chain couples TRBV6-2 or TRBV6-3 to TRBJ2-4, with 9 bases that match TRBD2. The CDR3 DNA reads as TGTGCCAGCAGTGGTCTAGCGGGAAGTGTCTCGGCCAAAAACATTCAGTACTTC. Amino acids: CASSGLAGSVSAKNIQYF.